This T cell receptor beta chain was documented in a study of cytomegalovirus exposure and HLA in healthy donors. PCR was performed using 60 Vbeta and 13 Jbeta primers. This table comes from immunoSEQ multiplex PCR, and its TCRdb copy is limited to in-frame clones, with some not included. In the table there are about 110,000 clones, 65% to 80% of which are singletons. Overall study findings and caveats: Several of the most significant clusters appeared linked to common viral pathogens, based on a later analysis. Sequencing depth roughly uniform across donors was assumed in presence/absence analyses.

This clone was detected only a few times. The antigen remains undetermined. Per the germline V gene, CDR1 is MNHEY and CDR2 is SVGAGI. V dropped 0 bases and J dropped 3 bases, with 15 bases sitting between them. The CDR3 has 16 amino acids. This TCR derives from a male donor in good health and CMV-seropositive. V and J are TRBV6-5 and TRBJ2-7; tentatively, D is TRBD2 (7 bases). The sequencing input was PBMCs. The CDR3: CASSYSMAGAGYEQYF. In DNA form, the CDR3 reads TGTGCCAGCAGTTACTCGATGGCGGGGGCTGGCTACGAGCAGTACTTC.